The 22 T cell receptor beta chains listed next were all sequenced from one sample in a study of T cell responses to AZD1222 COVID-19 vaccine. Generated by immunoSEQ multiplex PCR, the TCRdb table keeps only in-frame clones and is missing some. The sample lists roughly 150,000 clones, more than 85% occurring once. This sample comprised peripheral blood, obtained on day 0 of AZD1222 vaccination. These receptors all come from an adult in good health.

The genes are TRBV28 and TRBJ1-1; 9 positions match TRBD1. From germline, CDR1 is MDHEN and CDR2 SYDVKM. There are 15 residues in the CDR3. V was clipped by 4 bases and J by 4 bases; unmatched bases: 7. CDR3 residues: CASSSPGQGRTEAFF. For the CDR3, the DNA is TGTGCCAGCAGTTCCCCGGGACAGGGACGCACTGAAGCTTTCTTT.

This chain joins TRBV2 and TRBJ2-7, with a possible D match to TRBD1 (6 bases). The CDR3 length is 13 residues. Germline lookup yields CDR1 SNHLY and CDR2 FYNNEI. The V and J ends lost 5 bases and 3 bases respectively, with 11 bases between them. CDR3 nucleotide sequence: TGTGCCAGCAGTACAGGGAAATACTACGAGCAGTACTTC. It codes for CASSTGKYYEQYF.

The CDR3 here is CASSQARPQVEKLFF. In DNA, the CDR3 is TGCGCCAGCAGCCAAGCAAGGCCCCAGGTTGAAAAACTGTTTTTT. This sequence joins TRBV4-1 and TRBJ1-4; D gene unclear. V was shortened by 1 base and J by 7 bases, with 13 bases between the two germline ends. This CDR3 is built from 15 residues. Germline V gives CDR1 MGHRA, CDR2 YSYEKL.

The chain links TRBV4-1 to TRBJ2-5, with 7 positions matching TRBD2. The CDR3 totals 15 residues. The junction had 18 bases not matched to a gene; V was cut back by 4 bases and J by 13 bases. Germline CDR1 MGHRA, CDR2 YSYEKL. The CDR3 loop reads CASSLLTSLLNRRYF. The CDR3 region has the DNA TGCGCCAGCAGCCTGTTGACTAGCTTGTTAAATAGGAGGTACTTC.

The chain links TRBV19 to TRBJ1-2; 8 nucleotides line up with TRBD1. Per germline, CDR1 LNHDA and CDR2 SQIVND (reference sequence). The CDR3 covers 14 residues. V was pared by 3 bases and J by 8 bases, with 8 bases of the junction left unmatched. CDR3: CASSIIGQGGGYTF. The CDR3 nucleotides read TGTGCCAGTAGTATCATAGGACAGGGCGGAGGCTACACCTTC.

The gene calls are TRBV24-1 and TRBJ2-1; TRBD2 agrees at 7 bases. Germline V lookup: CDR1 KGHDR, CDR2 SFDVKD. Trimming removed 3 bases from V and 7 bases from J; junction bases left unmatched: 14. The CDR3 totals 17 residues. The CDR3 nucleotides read TGTGCCACCAGTGATACCGCCCCTGGGGGGGATCTTAATGAGCAGTTCTTC. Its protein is CATSDTAPGGDLNEQFF.

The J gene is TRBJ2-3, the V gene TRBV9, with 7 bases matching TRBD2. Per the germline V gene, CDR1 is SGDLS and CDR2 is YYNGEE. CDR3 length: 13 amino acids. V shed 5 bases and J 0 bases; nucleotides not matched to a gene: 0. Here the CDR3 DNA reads TGTGCCAGCAGGGGGGGGAGCACAGATACGCAGTATTTT. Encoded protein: CASRGGSTDTQYF.

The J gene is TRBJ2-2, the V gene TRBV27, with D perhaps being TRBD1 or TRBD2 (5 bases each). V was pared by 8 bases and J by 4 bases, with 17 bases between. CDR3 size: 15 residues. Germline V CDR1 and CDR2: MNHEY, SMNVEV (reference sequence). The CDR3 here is CASRRATEGTGELFF. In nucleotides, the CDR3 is TGTGCCAGCCGTAGAGCGACAGAGGGCACCGGGGAGCTGTTTTTT.

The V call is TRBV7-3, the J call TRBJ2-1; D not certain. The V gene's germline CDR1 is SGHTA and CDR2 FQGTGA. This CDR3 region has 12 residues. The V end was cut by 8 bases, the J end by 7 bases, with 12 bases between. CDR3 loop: CASGRGVNEQFF. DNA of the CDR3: TGTGCCAGCGGGCGCGGCGTGAATGAGCAGTTCTTC.

CDR3 region: CASTAERRGASTDTQYF. CDR3 bases: TGTGCCAGCACCGCAGAACGGAGGGGGGCTAGCACAGATACGCAGTATTTT. The V gene is TRBV7-2, the J gene TRBJ2-3, with D perhaps assigned TRBD1 or TRBD2 (6 bases each). Germline V lookup: CDR1 SGHTA, CDR2 FQGNSA. This CDR3 comprises 17 residues. The V and J ends lost 7 bases and 0 bases respectively, with 20 bases between them.

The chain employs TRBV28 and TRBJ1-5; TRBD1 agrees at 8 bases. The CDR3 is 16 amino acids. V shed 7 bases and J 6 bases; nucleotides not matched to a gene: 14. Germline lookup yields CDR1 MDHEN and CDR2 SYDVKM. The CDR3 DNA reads TGTGCCAGCAAGACGGCAGGGGGCGAGTATTTTCAGCCCCAGCATTTT. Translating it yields CASKTAGGEYFQPQHF.

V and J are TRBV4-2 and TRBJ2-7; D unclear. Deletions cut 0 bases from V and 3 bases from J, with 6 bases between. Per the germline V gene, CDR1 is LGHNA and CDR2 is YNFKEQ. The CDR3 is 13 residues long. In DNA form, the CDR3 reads TGTGCCAGCAGCCAAGACAGGTTCTACGAGCAGTACTTC. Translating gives CASSQDRFYEQYF.

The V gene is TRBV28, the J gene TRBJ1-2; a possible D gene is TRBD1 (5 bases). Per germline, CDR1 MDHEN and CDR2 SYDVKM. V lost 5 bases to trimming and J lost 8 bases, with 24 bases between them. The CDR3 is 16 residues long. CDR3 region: CASSPQAGMGLRGYTF. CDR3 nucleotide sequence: TGTGCCAGCAGTCCCCAGGCAGGGATGGGACTCCGAGGCTACACCTTC.

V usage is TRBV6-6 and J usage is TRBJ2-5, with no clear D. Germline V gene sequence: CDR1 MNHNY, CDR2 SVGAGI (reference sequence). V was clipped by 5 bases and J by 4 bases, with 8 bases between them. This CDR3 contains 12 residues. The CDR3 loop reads CASSPGGETQYF. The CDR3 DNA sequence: TGTGCCAGCAGTCCCGGCGGAGAGACCCAGTACTTC.

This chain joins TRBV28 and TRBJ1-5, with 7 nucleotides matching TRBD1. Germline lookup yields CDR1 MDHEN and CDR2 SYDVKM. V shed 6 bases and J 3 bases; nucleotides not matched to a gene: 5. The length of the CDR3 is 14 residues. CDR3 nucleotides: TGTGCCAGCAGCCGGGACAGCTACAATCAGCCCCAGCATTTT. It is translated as CASSRDSYNQPQHF.

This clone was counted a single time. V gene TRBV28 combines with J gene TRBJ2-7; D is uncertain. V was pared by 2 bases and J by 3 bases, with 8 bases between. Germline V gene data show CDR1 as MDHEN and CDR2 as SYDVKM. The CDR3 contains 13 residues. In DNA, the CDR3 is TGTGCCAGCAGTTTAGGCAGGCACTACGAGCAGTACTTC. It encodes CASSLGRHYEQYF.

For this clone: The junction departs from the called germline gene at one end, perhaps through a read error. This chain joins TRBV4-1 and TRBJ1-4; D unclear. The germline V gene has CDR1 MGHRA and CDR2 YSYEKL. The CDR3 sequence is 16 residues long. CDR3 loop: CASRQVLSATNEKLFF. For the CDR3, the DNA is TGCGCCAGCAGACAAGTTTTATCCGCAACTAATGAAAAACTGTTTTTT.

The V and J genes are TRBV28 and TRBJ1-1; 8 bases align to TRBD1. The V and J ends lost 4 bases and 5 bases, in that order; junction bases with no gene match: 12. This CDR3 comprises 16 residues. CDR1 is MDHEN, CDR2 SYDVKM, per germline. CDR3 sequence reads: CASSSPPGQGKTEAFF. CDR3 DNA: TGTGCCAGCAGTTCCCCGCCCGGACAGGGCAAAACTGAAGCTTTCTTT.

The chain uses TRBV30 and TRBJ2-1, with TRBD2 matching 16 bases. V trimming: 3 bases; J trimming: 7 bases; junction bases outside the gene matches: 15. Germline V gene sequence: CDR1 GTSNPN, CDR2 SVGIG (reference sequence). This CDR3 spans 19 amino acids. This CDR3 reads CAWSATGTSGRALGNEQFF. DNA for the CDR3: TGTGCCTGGAGCGCGACCGGGACTAGCGGGAGGGCACTTGGGAATGAGCAGTTCTTC.

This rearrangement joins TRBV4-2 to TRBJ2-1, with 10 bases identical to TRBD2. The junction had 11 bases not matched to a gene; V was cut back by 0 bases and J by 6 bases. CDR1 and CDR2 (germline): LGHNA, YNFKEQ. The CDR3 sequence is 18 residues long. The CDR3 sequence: CASSQDIVVQRGGNEQFF. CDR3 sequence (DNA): TGTGCCAGCAGCCAAGATATTGTGGTTCAGCGGGGGGGCAATGAGCAGTTCTTC.

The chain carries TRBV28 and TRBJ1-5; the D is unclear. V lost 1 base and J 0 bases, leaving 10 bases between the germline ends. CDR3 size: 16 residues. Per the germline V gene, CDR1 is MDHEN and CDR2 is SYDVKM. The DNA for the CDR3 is TGTGCCAGCAGTTTATTTTCGGGGAATAGCAATCAGCCCCAGCATTTT. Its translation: CASSLFSGNSNQPQHF.

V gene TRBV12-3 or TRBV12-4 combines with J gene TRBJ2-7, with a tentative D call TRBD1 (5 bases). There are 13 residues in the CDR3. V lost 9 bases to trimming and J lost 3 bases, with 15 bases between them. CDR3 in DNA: TGTGCCAGACCGCAGGGCCCCAACTACGAGCAGTACTTC. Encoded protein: CARPQGPNYEQYF.